This T cell receptor (beta chain) was identified during a study of OX40 agonist ivuxolimab in advanced cancers. Study information: The diagnoses of dose-escalation patients were hepatocellular carcinoma, melanoma, renal cell or head and neck cancer. The study reported partial responses in three patients: one hepatocellular carcinoma, two cutaneous melanoma.

With respect to this clone: Its antigen remains unknown.

Regarding the study as a whole: The CD4+ and CD8+ T cells in the blood had expanded clonally by week 6 at 0.1 to 3.0 mg/kg.

The table came from immunoSEQ multiplex PCR; TCRdb's copy has only in-frame clones and leaves some out. The table has 65,000 to 70,000 clones, about four fifths seen once; the top ten hold roughly 2.4%. CDR3 length: 15 residues. V shed 6 bases and J shed 4 bases, with 13 bases lying between them. The germline CDR1 and CDR2 sequences are SNHLY and FYNNEI. The specimen comprised CD4+ or CD8+ T cells sorted from blood, sampled in a trial of the OX40 agonist ivuxolimab. The TCR sequence derives from an adult with an advanced solid tumor such as melanoma, head and neck, liver or kidney cancer. The chain recombines TRBV2 with TRBJ2-6; D perhaps matches TRBD1 (6 bases). The CDR3 region is CASSATGYGANVLTF. CDR3 DNA: TGTGCCAGCAGCGCTACAGGGTACGGGGCCAACGTCCTGACTTTC.